Given below is one T cell receptor beta chain in context. The entry originates in a study of identifying expanded T cells in peripheral blood. This CDR3 has 12 residues. Between the trimmed V and J ends, which lost 3 bases and 5 bases, there was a span of 8 bases. Germline V gene sequence: CDR1 SGHDT, CDR2 YYEEEE. Profiled with immunoSEQ multiplex PCR; TCRdb holds only in-frame clones, not every one. This sample has 51,000 or so clones, with 65% to 90% found just once. The TCR comes from a person between 18 and 75 years old in good health. Material: blood. This rearrangement joins TRBV5-6 to TRBJ1-2, with D tentatively TRBD1 (5 bases). This CDR3 is CASSSDIYGYTF. The CDR3 DNA reads as TGTGCCAGCAGCTCGGACATATATGGCTACACCTTC.